This TCR beta chain is drawn from a study of cytomegalovirus exposure and HLA in healthy donors. Only one count was recorded for this clone. This PCR relied on a set of 60 Vbeta primers and 13 Jbeta primers. Measured with immunoSEQ multiplex PCR; TCRdb has only the in-frame clones, and not every one. The data hold some 150,000 clones, with roughly three quarters observed a single time. V shed 0 bases and J shed 2 bases, with 11 bases lying between them. CDR1 is SGHNT, CDR2 YYREEE, per germline (reference sequence). This CDR3 has 15 amino acids. The source is a man younger than 35 in good health and CMV-seronegative. The genes are TRBV5-4 and TRBJ1-2, with D perhaps matching TRBD1 (6 bases). The sequenced sample was PBMCs. CDR3 nucleotides: TGTGCCAGCAGCTTGGGTCCAGGGGAGAACTATGGCTACACCTTC. This codes for CASSLGPGENYGYTF.